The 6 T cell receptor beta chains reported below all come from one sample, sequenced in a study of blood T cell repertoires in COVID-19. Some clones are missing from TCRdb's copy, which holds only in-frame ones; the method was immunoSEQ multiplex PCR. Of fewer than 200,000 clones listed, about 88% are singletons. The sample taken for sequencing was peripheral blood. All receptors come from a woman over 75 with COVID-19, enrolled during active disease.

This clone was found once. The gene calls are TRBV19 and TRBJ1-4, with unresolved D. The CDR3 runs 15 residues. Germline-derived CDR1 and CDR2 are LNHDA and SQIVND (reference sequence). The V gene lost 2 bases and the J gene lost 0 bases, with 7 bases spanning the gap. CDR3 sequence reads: CASSIRTSTNEKLFF. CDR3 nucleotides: TGTGCCAGTAGTATACGGACTTCAACTAATGAAAAACTGTTTTTT.

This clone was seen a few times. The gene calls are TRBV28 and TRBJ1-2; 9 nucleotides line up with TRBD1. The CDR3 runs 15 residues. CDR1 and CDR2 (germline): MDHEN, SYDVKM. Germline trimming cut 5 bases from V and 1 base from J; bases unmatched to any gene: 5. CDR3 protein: CASSAWTGVNYGYTF. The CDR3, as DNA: TGTGCCAGCAGTGCATGGACAGGGGTTAACTATGGCTACACCTTC.

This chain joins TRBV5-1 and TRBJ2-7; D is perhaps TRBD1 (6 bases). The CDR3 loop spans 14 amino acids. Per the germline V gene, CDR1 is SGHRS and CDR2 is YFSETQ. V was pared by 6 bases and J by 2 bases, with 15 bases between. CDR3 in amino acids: CASTPAGVTYEQYF. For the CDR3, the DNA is TGCGCCAGCACCCCGGCAGGGGTGACCTACGAGCAGTACTTC.

CDR3 sequence: CAISVDSQETQYF. The DNA for the CDR3 is TGTGCCATCAGTGTGGACAGCCAAGAGACCCAGTACTTC. V and J are TRBV10-3 and TRBJ2-5, with D maybe TRBD1 (6 bases). Germline-derived CDR1 and CDR2 are ENHRY and SYGVKD. CDR3 length equals 13 residues. V was shortened by 4 bases and J by 1 base, with 7 bases between the two germline ends.

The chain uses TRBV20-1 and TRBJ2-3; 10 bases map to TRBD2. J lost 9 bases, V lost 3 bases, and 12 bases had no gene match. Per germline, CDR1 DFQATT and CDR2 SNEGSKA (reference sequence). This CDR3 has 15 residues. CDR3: CSASRLAGVPGTQYF. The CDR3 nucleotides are TGCAGTGCTAGTAGGCTAGCGGGAGTCCCGGGGACGCAGTATTTT.

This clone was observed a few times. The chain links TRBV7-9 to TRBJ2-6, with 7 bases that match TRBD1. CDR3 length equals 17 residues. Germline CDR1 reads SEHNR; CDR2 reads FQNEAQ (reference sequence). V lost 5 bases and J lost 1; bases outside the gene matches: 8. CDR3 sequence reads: CASSRDSSFSGANVLTF. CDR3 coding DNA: TGTGCCAGCAGCCGGGACAGTTCATTTTCTGGGGCCAACGTCCTGACTTTC. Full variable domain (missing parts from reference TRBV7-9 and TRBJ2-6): DTGVSQNPRHKITKRGQNVTFRCDPISEHNRLYWYRQTLGQGPEFLTYFQNEAQLEKSRLLSDRFSAERPKGSFSTLEIQRTEQGDSAMYLCASSRDSSFSGANVLTFGAGSRLTVL.